The T cell receptor (beta chain) described here comes from a study of blood T cells in healthy people across ages. Next came a second PCR, run for about 7 to 12 cycles, which used a sample-barcoded 5' primer along with a J-beta primer mix. TCRdb used MiXCR to reprocess the 5' RACE reads, holding one entry per CDR3 protein. The repertoire holds roughly 730,000 distinct CDR3 sequences, with roughly 56% as singletons. On this clonotype: At one end, the junction sequence differs from germline, possibly due to a read error.

From germline, CDR1 is LGHDT and CDR2 YNNKEL (reference sequence). The CDR3 length is 18 residues. Isolation per sample recovered at least 7 million PBMCs. Sequenced: blood. The V and J genes are TRBV3-1 and TRBJ2-2; TRBD2 aligns across 15 bases. This TCR was recovered from a man in his forties in good health. The CDR3 loop reads CASSLGLAGGPNPGELFF. Here the CDR3 DNA reads TGTGCCAGCAGCCTGGGACTAGCGGGGGGCCCGAACCCCGGGGAGCTGTTTTTT.